Shown below are 19 T cell receptor beta chains from a single sample sequenced in a study of a mutant IDH1 vaccine in newly diagnosed glioma. Their antigen targets remain unknown. Repertoires were generated with immunoSEQ multiplex PCR, while TCRdb's copy carries only in-frame clones and drops some. In the table there are tens of thousands of clones, about 91% of which are singletons. Sample time point: week 5, during vaccination. In the vaccine, a single dose held 300 ug of the mutant IDH1 20-mer peptide, along with topical imiquimod. The sequencing used PBMCs, collected from a glioma patient whose treatment included an IDH1 peptide vaccine. The receptors were sampled from a woman between 45 and 60 years old with glioma.

The CDR3 reads CASSRSTGPNEQFF. The DNA for the CDR3 is TGTGCCAGCAGCAGGTCGACAGGGCCCAATGAGCAGTTCTTC. The chain recombines TRBV7-9 with TRBJ2-1; 7 nucleotides line up with TRBD1. Germline loops: CDR1 SEHNR, CDR2 FQNEAQ (reference sequence). The CDR3 covers 14 residues. With 5 bases clipped from V and 6 bases from J, the junction kept 7 bases outside the gene matches.

J is TRBJ2-7 and V is TRBV5-1; 11 bases align to TRBD1. CDR3 length equals 15 residues. J gave up 4 bases and V 5 bases, and 8 bases lay outside the gene matches. CDR1 and CDR2 (germline): SGHRS, YFSETQ. Here the CDR3 reads CASSSLGQGAYEQYF. The CDR3 nucleotides read TGCGCCAGCAGTTCCCTAGGACAGGGGGCGTACGAGCAGTACTTC.

The rearrangement links TRBV4-1 to TRBJ2-3; D assignment may be TRBD1 or TRBD2 (5 bases each). The V gene lost 5 bases and the J gene lost 0 bases, with 18 bases spanning the gap. CDR3 length: 17 amino acids. In germline, CDR1 is MGHRA, CDR2 YSYEKL. The CDR3 is CASSNSMGVASTDTQYF. In DNA, the CDR3 is TGCGCCAGCAGCAACAGCATGGGGGTAGCTAGCACAGATACGCAGTATTTT.

The J gene is TRBJ2-3, the V gene TRBV5-1; a weak D match, TRBD1 (6 bases). In germline, CDR1 is SGHRS, CDR2 YFSETQ. The germline V and J ends were trimmed by 3 bases and 2 bases, with 16 bases remaining between them. This CDR3 spans 16 amino acids. In nucleotides, the CDR3 is TGCGCCAGCAGCTCATCCCGGACAGACTACACAGATACGCAGTATTTT. It encodes CASSSSRTDYTDTQYF.

The rearrangement uses TRBV7-9 and TRBJ1-1; maybe TRBD1 (6 bases). This CDR3 has 15 amino acids. Trimming removed 6 bases at V and 1 base at J, with 15 bases between. Germline V gene data show CDR1 as SEHNR and CDR2 as FQNEAQ (reference sequence). This CDR3 reads CASRGGGAGNTEAFF. DNA of the CDR3: TGTGCCAGCAGGGGCGGGGGCGCAGGGAACACTGAAGCTTTCTTT.

Here the CDR3 reads CASSPGQAIMNTEAFF. CDR3 nucleotides: TGTGCCAGCAGTCCGGGACAGGCAATCATGAACACTGAAGCTTTCTTT. The chain carries TRBV6-6 and TRBJ1-1, with 8 positions matching TRBD1. CDR1 is MNHNY, CDR2 SVGAGI, per germline (reference sequence). Unmatched junction bases numbered 8, after V lost 5 bases and J lost 0 bases. The CDR3 sequence is 16 residues long.

V is TRBV28 and J is TRBJ2-6; D uncertain. This CDR3 region has 14 residues. Germline V lookup: CDR1 MDHEN, CDR2 SYDVKM. Between the trimmed V and J ends, which lost 4 bases and 4 bases, there was a span of 8 bases. The CDR3 region has the DNA TGTGCCAGCAGTTCCCTCGGAGGGGCCAACGTCCTGACTTTC. This encodes CASSSLGGANVLTF.

The J gene is TRBJ1-1, the V gene TRBV18; no clear D gene. The CDR3 has 15 residues. V lost 3 bases and J lost 5, with 16 bases in between. Germline V gene sequence: CDR1 KGHSH, CDR2 LQKENI. The CDR3 DNA follows: TGTGCCAGCTCACCTTCACTCAACTGGGAGACTGAAGCTTTCTTT. It codes for CASSPSLNWETEAFF.

The V gene is TRBV7-3, the J gene TRBJ2-2; D ambiguous. This CDR3 is 15 amino acids long. The V end was cut by 3 bases, the J end by 4 bases, with 12 bases between. Per germline, CDR1 SGHTA and CDR2 FQGTGA. CDR3 in DNA: TGTGCCAGCAGCTTGAGTCCGTGGGGCACCGGGGAGCTGTTTTTT. It codes for CASSLSPWGTGELFF. The whole variable domain, remainder taken from reference TRBV7-3 and TRBJ2-2, is GAGVSQTPSNKVTEKGKYVELRCDPISGHTALYWYRQSLGQGPEFLIYFQGTGAADDSGLPNDRFFAVRPEGSVSTLKIQRTERGDSAVYLCASSLSPWGTGELFFGEGSRLTVL.

The chain employs TRBV9 and TRBJ2-2; the D is unclear. Germline lookup yields CDR1 SGDLS and CDR2 YYNGEE. V shed 0 bases and J shed 4 bases, with 4 bases lying between them. The CDR3 is 13 residues long. CDR3 in DNA: TGTGCCAGCAGCGTAGCGATCACCGGGGAGCTGTTTTTT. Encoded protein: CASSVAITGELFF.

The chain has TRBV7-9 and TRBJ2-2, with D possibly TRBD2 on 6 matching bases. The CDR3 spans 17 residues. V lost 3 bases to trimming and J lost 5 bases, with 19 bases between them. Germline V gene sequence: CDR1 SEHNR, CDR2 FQNEAQ (reference sequence). The CDR3 region has the DNA TGTGCCAGCAGCTTTACGCGGGACCGGGGTTCAACCGGGGAGCTGTTTTTT. Its translation: CASSFTRDRGSTGELFF.

The V call is TRBV7-8, the J call TRBJ1-1, with a possible D match to TRBD1 (6 bases). CDR1 and CDR2 from the germline V gene are SGHVS and FQNEAQ. The V end was cut by 2 bases, the J end by 6 bases, with 10 bases between. The CDR3 totals 13 residues. CDR3 protein: CASSLQGWAEAFF. CDR3 DNA sequence: TGTGCCAGCAGCTTACAGGGGTGGGCTGAAGCTTTCTTT.

The genes are TRBV5-1 and TRBJ1-4; D call uncertain. The V end lost 4 bases, the J end lost 0 bases, and 10 bases lay between the germline ends. Looked up from germline, CDR1 is SGHRS and CDR2 is YFSETQ. This CDR3 spans 15 amino acids. This CDR3 reads CASSRTDATNEKLFF. The DNA of the CDR3 is TGCGCCAGCAGCCGGACCGATGCAACTAATGAAAAACTGTTTTTT.

This chain uses TRBV10-3 with TRBJ2-1, with D possibly matching TRBD1 (6 bases). CDR1 is ENHRY, CDR2 SYGVKD, per germline. Trimming pared 2 bases from V and 0 bases from J, leaving 11 bases between. The length of the CDR3 is 16 residues. The CDR3 coding sequence is TGTGCCATCAGTGAGAGGACAGCGAGCTCCTACAATGAGCAGTTCTTC. It specifies CAISERTASSYNEQFF.

The rearrangement uses TRBV27 and TRBJ1-5, with 9 bases identical to TRBD1. The germline gives CDR1 MNHEY, CDR2 SMNVEV (reference sequence). The J segment lost 4 bases and the V segment lost 2 bases, leaving 0 bases of the junction unmatched. The CDR3 is 14 amino acids. The CDR3 region is CASSLGTGNQPQHF. The CDR3 nucleotides are TGTGCCAGCAGTTTAGGGACAGGGAATCAGCCCCAGCATTTT.

This clone was seen a single time. The rearrangement links TRBV28 to TRBJ2-7, with 11 bases that match TRBD2. CDR1 and CDR2 from the germline V gene are MDHEN and SYDVKM. The CDR3 loop spans 15 amino acids. V gave up 6 bases and J gave up 2 bases; unmatched junction bases: 6. The CDR3, as DNA: TGTGCCAGCAGGCGTACTAGCGGGGGTACCTACGAGCAGTACTTC. Its protein is CASRRTSGGTYEQYF. Combining the CDR3 with reference TRBV28 and TRBJ2-7 gives the whole variable domain DVKVTQSSRYLVKRTGEKVFLECVQDMDHENMFWYRQDPGLGLRLIYFSYDVKMKEKGDIPEGYSVSREKKERFSLILESASTNQTSMYLCASRRTSGGTYEQYFGPGTRLTVT.

The chain carries TRBV7-3 and TRBJ2-2, with 8 bases aligning to TRBD1. V dropped 5 bases and J dropped 4; count of bases not matched to a gene: 9. CDR3 length: 16 residues. Germline CDR1 SGHTA, CDR2 FQGTGA. This chain's CDR3 is CASSAPGGAGTGELFF. CDR3 in DNA: TGTGCCAGCAGCGCGCCAGGGGGCGCGGGCACCGGGGAGCTGTTTTTT.

The chain combines TRBV7-9 with TRBJ2-7; 9 nucleotides align to TRBD2. The CDR3 has 15 residues. In germline, CDR1 is SEHNR, CDR2 FQNEAQ (reference sequence). J was trimmed by 3 bases and V by 5 bases; bases with no gene match: 8. The CDR3 nucleotides are TGTGCCAGCAGCCCCCAGCTAGCGGGGCGCTACGAGCAGTACTTC. Translated, it gives CASSPQLAGRYEQYF.

The CDR3 loop is CASSLGGQGASPLHF. The CDR3 coding sequence is TGTGCCAGCAGCTTAGGAGGACAGGGGGCGTCACCCCTCCACTTT. The chain is built from TRBV7-8 and TRBJ1-6, with 11 bases lining up with TRBD1. The CDR3 has 15 residues. Germline assignment: CDR1 SGHVS and CDR2 FQNEAQ. J gave up 10 bases and V 1 base, and 3 bases lay outside the gene matches.